Listed below are T cell receptor beta chains from one sample, sequenced in a study of T cell clones after liver transplantation. Repertoires were generated with immunoSEQ multiplex PCR, while TCRdb's copy carries only in-frame clones and drops some. The repertoire includes tens of thousands of clones, approximately 82% of them detected once, and roughly 2.8% sits in the top ten. The sequenced sample was CD4+ T cells from blood, obtained at the 22-month timepoint. The receptors were gathered from a human patient who received a liver transplant. Some T cells may have originated in the graft donor. The CDR3 runs from the conserved cysteine through the conserved F or W. Each record gives: CDR3 protein, clone size, J gene, D gene, V gene. A D gene is named only where the DNA matches it firmly. Part of the rows lack a size; the others show once, few, many or a class for expanded clones.

CDR3aa: CASRELRTSGDNEQFF
abundance: few
j_gene: TRBJ2-1
d_gene: TRBD2
v_gene: TRBV25-1

CDR3aa: CSVDPGGSYEQYF
abundance: NA
j_gene: TRBJ2-7
d_gene: TRBD2
v_gene: TRBV29-1

CDR3aa: CATTSAGGPYNEQFF
abundance: few
j_gene: TRBJ2-1
d_gene: TRBD2
v_gene: TRBV27

CDR3aa: CASSLRAGGRSYEQYF
abundance: NA
j_gene: TRBJ2-7
d_gene: TRBD2
v_gene: TRBV5-4

CDR3aa: CASSSDRGQLSYEQYF
abundance: NA
j_gene: TRBJ2-7
d_gene: TRBD1
v_gene: TRBV28

CDR3aa: CASSQDRGTGMSPLHF
abundance: NA
j_gene: TRBJ1-6
d_gene: TRBD1
v_gene: TRBV4-2

CDR3aa: CASSPPSAGPMEDLETQYF
abundance: NA
j_gene: TRBJ2-5
d_gene: TRBD2
v_gene: TRBV7-2

CDR3aa: CANLYSRGVNTEAFF
abundance: NA
j_gene: TRBJ1-1
d_gene: TRBD1
v_gene: TRBV10-3

CDR3aa: CASSARLAEYTDTQYF
abundance: NA
j_gene: TRBJ2-3
d_gene: TRBD2
v_gene: TRBV7-2

CDR3aa: CASSIDLKSDQAIKQQYF
abundance: NA
j_gene: TRBJ2-7
d_gene: NA
v_gene: TRBV19

CDR3aa: CASSLAEGPNTDTQYF
abundance: NA
j_gene: TRBJ2-3
d_gene: NA
v_gene: TRBV7-9

CDR3aa: CASSQLHRTGVEKLFF
abundance: NA
j_gene: TRBJ1-4
d_gene: TRBD1
v_gene: TRBV4-2

CDR3aa: CASSLAFDSAYEQYF
abundance: NA
j_gene: TRBJ2-7
d_gene: NA
v_gene: TRBV7-2

CDR3aa: CASSPLSDRPTQYF
abundance: once
j_gene: TRBJ2-3
d_gene: NA
v_gene: TRBV9

CDR3aa: CASSRTQGAGPPYEQYF
abundance: NA
j_gene: TRBJ2-7
d_gene: NA
v_gene: TRBV4-2

CDR3aa: CASSVASGRNTGELFF
abundance: few
j_gene: TRBJ2-2
d_gene: TRBD2
v_gene: TRBV2

CDR3aa: CASSVLAGGTDTQYF
abundance: NA
j_gene: TRBJ2-3
d_gene: TRBD2
v_gene: TRBV9

CDR3aa: CSVEDGGRTNTGELFF
abundance: NA
j_gene: TRBJ2-2
d_gene: NA
v_gene: TRBV29-1

CDR3aa: CASSFGQSQPQHF
abundance: NA
j_gene: TRBJ1-5
d_gene: NA
v_gene: TRBV7-2

CDR3aa: CASSLIGATSGSGTDTQYF
abundance: once
j_gene: TRBJ2-3
d_gene: TRBD2
v_gene: TRBV7-3

CDR3aa: CASSEGGGTGFGYTF
abundance: few
j_gene: TRBJ1-2
d_gene: TRBD1
v_gene: TRBV2

CDR3aa: CAWNPSYSGANVLTF
abundance: NA
j_gene: TRBJ2-6
d_gene: NA
v_gene: TRBV30

CDR3aa: CASSRDKTEAFF
abundance: NA
j_gene: TRBJ1-1
d_gene: NA
v_gene: TRBV4-2

CDR3aa: CASSFQGSSTEAFF
abundance: few
j_gene: TRBJ1-1
d_gene: NA
v_gene: TRBV7-9

CDR3aa: CASSELGGPQPQHF
abundance: NA
j_gene: TRBJ1-5
d_gene: NA
v_gene: TRBV6-1

CDR3aa: CASSFSGNNEQFF
abundance: NA
j_gene: TRBJ2-1
d_gene: NA
v_gene: TRBV5-1

CDR3aa: CASSIGGLLGIEQFF
abundance: NA
j_gene: TRBJ2-1
d_gene: NA
v_gene: TRBV7-2

CDR3aa: CASSPDRGLVGDTQYF
abundance: NA
j_gene: TRBJ2-3
d_gene: TRBD1
v_gene: TRBV5-1

CDR3aa: CASSLSNTIYF
abundance: NA
j_gene: TRBJ1-3
d_gene: NA
v_gene: TRBV14

CDR3aa: CASSLGLGVAGELFF
abundance: medium-sized
j_gene: TRBJ2-2
d_gene: NA
v_gene: TRBV5-1

CDR3aa: CASSRASEQFF
abundance: NA
j_gene: TRBJ2-1
d_gene: NA
v_gene: TRBV2

CDR3aa: CASSLVGVGYTF
abundance: many
j_gene: TRBJ1-2
d_gene: NA
v_gene: TRBV7-2

CDR3aa: CSVDLSPGANVLTF
abundance: NA
j_gene: TRBJ2-6
d_gene: NA
v_gene: TRBV29-1

CDR3aa: CASSGPSDWQPQHF
abundance: once
j_gene: TRBJ1-5
d_gene: NA
v_gene: TRBV28

CDR3aa: CASSLVYGMDEKLFF
abundance: NA
j_gene: TRBJ1-4
d_gene: NA
v_gene: TRBV7-2

CDR3aa: CASSEHDSSYEQYF
abundance: once
j_gene: TRBJ2-7
d_gene: NA
v_gene: TRBV9

CDR3aa: CASSLPAGLEQFF
abundance: NA
j_gene: TRBJ2-1
d_gene: TRBD2
v_gene: TRBV28

CDR3aa: CASNPGPLGSYNEQFF
abundance: once
j_gene: TRBJ2-1
d_gene: NA
v_gene: TRBV7-9

CDR3aa: CAISERSGGTDTQYF
abundance: NA
j_gene: TRBJ2-3
d_gene: NA
v_gene: TRBV10-3

CDR3aa: CASSIRADSNQPQHF
abundance: NA
j_gene: TRBJ1-5
d_gene: NA
v_gene: TRBV19

CDR3aa: CASSLTEPNEKLFF
abundance: NA
j_gene: TRBJ1-4
d_gene: NA
v_gene: TRBV5-1

CDR3aa: CASGRGLASDEQFF
abundance: NA
j_gene: TRBJ2-1
d_gene: TRBD2
v_gene: TRBV7-3

CDR3aa: CASSFAGGNNQETQYF
abundance: NA
j_gene: TRBJ2-5
d_gene: TRBD2
v_gene: TRBV7-2

CDR3aa: CASSSEGLAGGWAYEQYF
abundance: once
j_gene: TRBJ2-7
d_gene: TRBD2
v_gene: TRBV2

CDR3aa: CASSQDGKGNYGYTF
abundance: NA
j_gene: TRBJ1-2
d_gene: NA
v_gene: TRBV4-2

CDR3aa: CASSFDPLDEQFF
abundance: NA
j_gene: TRBJ2-1
d_gene: NA
v_gene: TRBV7-2

CDR3aa: CATSFGAETQYF
abundance: once
j_gene: TRBJ2-5
d_gene: NA
v_gene: TRBV15

CDR3aa: CASSPGPQTDTQYF
abundance: NA
j_gene: TRBJ2-3
d_gene: NA
v_gene: TRBV9